One T cell receptor beta chain is described in this entry. The data originate from a study of blood T cell repertoires in COVID-19. Looking at the study overall: PBMCs, B-cell-depleted T cells, or T cells were the source of the cDNA or gDNA that made up the material.

The V end was cut by 1 base, the J end by 4 bases, with 10 bases between. The CDR3 runs 13 residues. The V gene's germline CDR1 is SQVTM and CDR2 ANQGSEA. In the authors' workflow: From reference gene primer amplification, estimates of nucleated cell counts were derived. The method was immunoSEQ multiplex PCR; TCRdb's version includes in-frame clones alone and lacks a portion of them. The V and J calls and clone size are taken from that table; D and trimming were inferred from the DNA. This sample yields over 100,000 clones, of which about 89% are seen a single time; around 4.5% belongs to the top ten.

The rearrangement uses TRBV29-1 and TRBJ1-2; D call uncertain. Sample: peripheral blood. The origin of this receptor is a man aged 55 to 70 with COVID-19, enrolled during active disease. The CDR3 reads CSVEGGGSYGYTF. DNA of the CDR3: TGCAGCGTTGAAGGCGGAGGGAGCTATGGCTACACCTTC.